The 24 T cell receptor beta chains reported below all come from one sample, sequenced in a study of T cells after yellow fever vaccination. TCRdb processed the 5' RACE reads anew with MiXCR; each CDR3 protein has one entry. The sample holds around 250,000 distinct CDR3 sequences, 6.9% seen once. The sample consisted of CD4+ T cells sorted from PBMCs, taken 15 days after the yellow fever booster vaccination. These receptor sequences come from a man aged 25-40 years who received the YFV17D yellow fever vaccine.

This clonotype has at least ten counts. The chain is built from TRBV7-8 and TRBJ2-1; D is unclear. Trimming removed 4 bases from V and 10 bases from J, with 11 bases in between. This CDR3 has 12 amino acids. Germline CDR1 is SGHVS and CDR2 is FQNEAQ. CDR3 amino acids: CASSSESWEQFF. The CDR3 DNA sequence: TGTGCCAGCAGCTCAGAATCGTGGGAGCAGTTCTTC.

This clonotype appeared many times. The chain is built from TRBV21-1 and TRBJ1-1. TRBV21-1 counts as a pseudogene. The CDR3 loop spans 12 amino acids. CDR3 amino acids: CASSAHNTEAFF. CDR3 nucleotide sequence: TGTGCCAGCAGCGCGCACAACACTGAAGCTTTCTTT.

This clonotype was seen more than once but under ten times. V and J are TRBV12-3 or TRBV12-4 and TRBJ2-7; D is ambiguous. V lost 2 bases and J 6 bases, leaving 5 bases between the germline ends. CDR3 length equals 11 residues. The CDR3 sequence: CASSLISEQYF. The CDR3 DNA sequence: TGTGCCAGCAGTTTAATTAGCGAGCAGTACTTC.

This clonotype was detected once. A read error may be the cause here, since a much bigger clone is one base away. The J gene is TRBJ2-1, the V gene TRBV5-1, with 10 bases lining up with TRBD2. Germline assignment: CDR1 SGHRS and CDR2 YFSETQ. This CDR3 region has 16 residues. CDR3 region: CVSSFGPSGSNNEQFF. CDR3 DNA sequence: TGCGTCAGCAGCTTCGGTCCTAGCGGGAGCAACAATGAGCAGTTCTTC. Variable domain in full (rest from reference TRBV5-1 and TRBJ2-1): KAGVTQTPRYLIKTRGQQVTLSCSPISGHRSVSWYQQTPGQGLQFLFEYFSETQRNKGNFPGRFSGRQFSNSRSEMNVSTLELGDSALYLCVSSFGPSGSNNEQFFGPGTRLTVL.

There are many counts of this clonotype. The DNA for the CDR3 is TGCAGCGCCTCAACAGGGGGCAACACCGGGGAGCTGTTTTTT. Translation: CSASTGGNTGELFF. The chain links TRBV29-1 to TRBJ2-2, with TRBD1 identical over 9 bases. V dropped 7 bases and J dropped 2; count of bases not matched to a gene: 5. This CDR3 has 14 amino acids. From germline, CDR1 is SQVTM and CDR2 ANQGSEA.

This clonotype was observed a handful of times. The chain couples TRBV20-1 to TRBJ1-5; a possible D gene is TRBD1 (6 bases). The V end was cut by 0 bases, the J end by 5 bases, with 11 bases between. The CDR3 length is 14 residues. The germline gives CDR1 DFQATT, CDR2 SNEGSKA (reference sequence). The CDR3 DNA sequence: TGCAGTGCTAGAGATCCAGGGGAACATCAGCCCCAGCATTTT. This encodes CSARDPGEHQPQHF.

This clonotype turned up a few times. The rearrangement joins TRBV20-1 to TRBJ2-3; the D is unclear. Germline V gene data show CDR1 as DFQATT and CDR2 as SNEGSKA (reference sequence). CDR3 length: 15 amino acids. V lost 0 bases, J lost 2 bases, and 12 bases lay in between. This CDR3 is CSARDWSRNTDTQYF. The CDR3 nucleotides read TGCAGTGCTAGAGATTGGAGCAGAAACACAGATACGCAGTATTTT.

This clonotype was observed at least ten times. The V and J genes are TRBV5-1 and TRBJ2-7, with D unclear. Germline V CDR1 and CDR2: SGHRS, YFSETQ. Trimming shortened V by 0 bases and J by 3 bases, and 10 bases separated the two germline ends. The CDR3 is 14 amino acids. The CDR3 sequence is CASSLEDGFYEQYF. CDR3 coding DNA: TGCGCCAGCAGCTTGGAAGACGGCTTCTACGAGCAGTACTTC.

This clonotype has only a few counts. This chain links TRBV19 with TRBJ1-5; D perhaps matches TRBD1 (5 bases). Deletions cut 2 bases from V and 5 bases from J, with 16 bases between. The CDR3 runs 16 residues. Germline V gene lookup returns CDR1 LNHDA and CDR2 SQIVND (reference sequence). Here the CDR3 reads CASSIIGGGGYQPQHF. DNA of the CDR3: TGTGCCAGTAGTATAATCGGTGGTGGGGGGTATCAGCCCCAGCATTTT.

This clonotype was found many times. This chain connects TRBV19 to TRBJ2-1, with D unclear. Per germline, CDR1 LNHDA and CDR2 SQIVND (reference sequence). Trimming removed 3 bases from V and 0 bases from J, with 9 bases in between. The CDR3 is 15 residues long. CDR3 DNA sequence: TGTGCCAGTAGTATGACCGTCGTCTCCTACAATGAGCAGTTCTTC. Protein sequence: CASSMTVVSYNEQFF.

For the CDR3, the DNA is TGTGCCAGCAGCTTAGACAGGTCCACCGCAACAAAACTGTTTTTT. Translation gives CASSLDRSTATKLFF. V gene TRBV7-2 combines with J gene TRBJ1-4, with a tentative D call TRBD1 (5 bases). The length of the CDR3 is 15 residues. The germline CDR1 and CDR2 sequences are SGHTA and FQGNSA. Trimming removed 1 base from V and 10 bases from J, with 16 bases in between.

The chain combines TRBV5-1 with TRBJ1-1; 7 bases are a match to TRBD1. The CDR3 loop spans 13 amino acids. Germline V gives CDR1 SGHRS, CDR2 YFSETQ. With V trimmed by 4 bases and J by 0 bases, 0 bases remained unmatched. The CDR3 bases are TGCGCCAGCAGCGGGACAGTGAACACTGAAGCTTTCTTT. As protein: CASSGTVNTEAFF.

The CDR3 DNA reads as TGTGCCACCAGCAGAAACAACAGGGCGGGGATGCACGAGCAGTACTTC. The encoded protein is CATSRNNRAGMHEQYF. The V and J genes are TRBV15 and TRBJ2-7; the D call may be TRBD1 or TRBD2 (6 bases each). The length of the CDR3 is 16 residues. Trimming pared 2 bases from V and 5 bases from J, leaving 19 bases between. Germline V CDR1 and CDR2: LNHNV, YYDKDF (reference sequence).

This clonotype showed up many times. The V gene is TRBV20-1, the J gene TRBJ2-3; D perhaps matches TRBD1 (8 bases). V was cut by 6 bases and J by 3 bases, with 16 bases left in between. The CDR3 spans 14 residues. Germline values: CDR1 DFQATT, CDR2 SNEGSKA (reference sequence). The CDR3 spells CSATGQGGTDTQYF. The CDR3 DNA sequence: TGCAGTGCGACCGGACAGGGAGGGACAGATACGCAGTATTTT.

This clonotype was counted only a few times. V and J are TRBV18 and TRBJ2-1; the match to TRBD1 covers 7 bases. CDR1 and CDR2 from the germline V gene are KGHSH and LQKENI. Trimming cost V 3 bases and J 3 bases; bases outside gene matches: 8. CDR3 length: 16 amino acids. The CDR3 reads CASSPNRGSGYNEQFF. As DNA, the CDR3 is TGTGCCAGCTCACCCAACAGGGGAAGCGGCTACAATGAGCAGTTCTTC.

This clonotype was observed a handful of times. The V gene is TRBV20-1, the J gene TRBJ2-7, with D possibly TRBD1 on 5 matching bases. The CDR3 length is 12 residues. Germline CDR1 is DFQATT and CDR2 is SNEGSKA (reference sequence). The V and J ends lost 6 bases and 2 bases respectively, with 11 bases between them. Written as DNA, the CDR3 is TGCAGTGCCTTCGACAGTCCCTACGAGCAGTACTTC. It yields the protein CSAFDSPYEQYF.

The chain couples TRBV7-2 to TRBJ2-6, with 8 nucleotides matching TRBD1. V shed 5 bases, J shed 4 bases, and the junction held 7 bases outside the gene matches. This CDR3 region has 16 residues. Germline V lookup: CDR1 SGHTA, CDR2 FQGNSA. The CDR3 sequence is CASSAWTGTGANVLTF. CDR3 nucleotides: TGTGCCAGCAGCGCCTGGACAGGGACCGGGGCCAACGTCCTGACTTTC.

The chain links TRBV20-1 to TRBJ2-1; TRBD2 matches 7 bases. The CDR3 sequence is 15 residues long. J was trimmed by 2 bases and V by 3 bases; bases with no gene match: 7. Germline-derived CDR1 and CDR2 are DFQATT and SNEGSKA (reference sequence). The CDR3 protein is CSARGRLAAYNEQFF. The CDR3 coding sequence is TGCAGTGCTAGGGGGCGGCTAGCGGCCTACAATGAGCAGTTCTTC.

This clonotype appeared a few times. V is TRBV20-1 and J is TRBJ1-2; possibly TRBD1 for D (5 bases). CDR3 length: 13 residues. Germline V gene lookup returns CDR1 DFQATT and CDR2 SNEGSKA (reference sequence). The germline V and J ends were trimmed by 2 bases and 8 bases, with 15 bases remaining between them. The DNA of the CDR3 is TGCAGTGCTAGATATCGGGGCTCGGGGGGCTACACCTTC. It specifies CSARYRGSGGYTF.

This clonotype was seen ten or more times. The chain employs TRBV18 and TRBJ1-1; a weak D match, TRBD1 (5 bases). The V end was cut by 4 bases, the J end by 1 base, with 10 bases between. This CDR3 region has 14 residues. Germline-derived CDR1 and CDR2 are KGHSH and LQKENI. CDR3 sequence: CASSLNTGNTEAFF. The DNA for the CDR3 is TGTGCCAGCTCACTGAATACAGGGAACACTGAAGCTTTCTTT. The full variable domain, its missing parts supplied by reference TRBV18 and TRBJ1-1, is NAGVMQNPRHLVRRRGQEARLRCSPMKGHSHVYWYRQLPEEGLKFMVYLQKENIIDESGMPKERFSAEFPKEGPSILRIQQVVRGDSAAYFCASSLNTGNTEAFFGQGTRLTVV.

The table lists this clonotype with a few counts. The chain carries TRBV5-5 and TRBJ2-3, with TRBD2 matching over 8 bases. With V trimmed by 4 bases and J by 2 bases, 9 bases remained unmatched. There are 16 residues in the CDR3. CDR1 and CDR2 from the germline V gene are SGHKS and YYEKEE (reference sequence). The CDR3 DNA reads as TGTGCCAGCAGCCACAAGCGGGAGCCCCACACAGATACGCAGTATTTT. The encoded protein is CASSHKREPHTDTQYF.

This clonotype has a count of ten or more. V and J are TRBV29-1 and TRBJ2-4; 9 bases match TRBD1. CDR3 length: 18 amino acids. V gave up 3 bases and J gave up 0 bases; unmatched junction bases: 12. CDR1 and CDR2 (germline): SQVTM, ANQGSEA. The CDR3 DNA follows: TGCAGCGTTGAGGATCCGGGACAGGGTTCACTAGCCAAAAACATTCAGTACTTC. Encoded protein: CSVEDPGQGSLAKNIQYF.

The chain couples TRBV5-1 to TRBJ2-1, with a weak D call TRBD1 (5 bases). CDR3 length equals 15 residues. Germline loops: CDR1 SGHRS, CDR2 YFSETQ. V lost 0 bases and J lost 9, with 16 bases in between. In DNA form, the CDR3 reads TGCGCCAGCAGCTTGGCGGACATATCCTACGGTGAGCAGTTCTTC. It yields the protein CASSLADISYGEQFF. The variable domain in full, completed from reference TRBV5-1 and TRBJ2-1, reads KAGVTQTPRYLIKTRGQQVTLSCSPISGHRSVSWYQQTPGQGLQFLFEYFSETQRNKGNFPGRFSGRQFSNSRSEMNVSTLELGDSALYLCASSLADISYGEQFFGPGTRLTVL.

The rearrangement links TRBV7-9 to TRBJ2-4; D might be TRBD1 (6 bases). CDR3 length: 14 residues. Trimming cost V 3 bases and J 6 bases, with 12 bases left between them. The germline CDR1 and CDR2 sequences are SEHNR and FQNEAQ (reference sequence). The CDR3 DNA reads as TGTGCCAGCAGCTTCTTACAGGGATCAAACATTCAGTACTTC. It specifies CASSFLQGSNIQYF.